Shown below are 17 T cell receptor beta chains from a single sample sequenced in a study of Graves' ophthalmopathy and Graves' hyperthyroidism. The authors amplified TCR beta CDR3 regions from RNA transcripts. First-round RT-PCR used HTBI primers; second-round multiplex PCR followed. Each CDR3 protein is one row after TCRdb ran MiXCR on the multiplex PCR reads. The sample holds 200,000 to 300,000 distinct CDR3 sequences, around 45% seen once. Material: peripheral blood. The receptors originated from an adult man with Graves' ophthalmopathy.

V gene TRBV7-8 combines with J gene TRBJ2-7; 8 nucleotides match TRBD1. The CDR3 is 13 residues long. CDR1 and CDR2 (germline): SGHVS, FQNEAQ. The junction had 9 bases not matched to a gene; V was cut back by 4 bases and J by 10 bases. CDR3 nucleotide sequence: TGTGCCAGCAGCTATAACTTTGGACAGGGACAGTACTTC. This codes for CASSYNFGQGQYF.

CDR3 DNA sequence: TGTGCCAGCAGTTTCAGACAGGGGACTGAAGCTTTCTTT. It yields the protein CASSFRQGTEAFF. This rearrangement joins TRBV12-3 or TRBV12-4 to TRBJ1-1; TRBD1 aligns across 8 bases. Losses at the gene ends were 3 bases for V and 5 bases for J; bases not matched to a gene: 2. CDR3 length: 13 amino acids.

This clonotype showed up just a few times. This chain uses TRBV29-1 with TRBJ1-3; the D gene is possibly TRBD1 (5 bases). Germline V gene sequence: CDR1 SQVTM, CDR2 ANQGSEA. V dropped 4 bases and J dropped 1 base, with 5 bases sitting between them. The CDR3 contains 12 residues. The CDR3: CSVGQSGNTIYF. In nucleotides, the CDR3 is TGCAGCGTTGGACAGTCTGGAAACACCATATATTTT.

The CDR3 reads CASSDFGGGSSYEQYF. The DNA for the CDR3 is TGTGCCAGCAGTGACTTCGGGGGTGGGAGCTCCTACGAGCAGTACTTC. The chain is built from TRBV2 and TRBJ2-7, with D possibly TRBD2 on 6 matching bases. The germline V and J ends were trimmed by 3 bases and 0 bases, with 15 bases remaining between them. This CDR3 comprises 16 residues. Germline assignment: CDR1 SNHLY and CDR2 FYNNEI.

V usage is TRBV20-1 and J usage is TRBJ1-6; 11 bases match TRBD1. This CDR3 region has 14 residues. CDR1 is DFQATT, CDR2 SNEGSKA, per germline (reference sequence). V was clipped by 3 bases and J by 7 bases; unmatched bases: 2. CDR3 nucleotides: TGCAGTGCTAGGGGACAGGGGGTAAATTCACCCCTCCACTTT. Its protein is CSARGQGVNSPLHF.

This clonotype was recorded a few times. The rearrangement uses TRBV6-5 and TRBJ1-6, with D perhaps matching TRBD1 (6 bases). Germline lookup yields CDR1 MNHEY and CDR2 SVGAGI. CDR3 size: 14 residues. V lost 4 bases, J lost 6 bases, and 10 bases lay in between. In nucleotides, the CDR3 is TGTGCCAGCAGTTCCGGGACACCTAATTCACCCCTCCACTTT. This translates into CASSSGTPNSPLHF.

This clonotype was counted between two and nine times. This chain connects TRBV4-3 to TRBJ2-7, with 7 positions matching TRBD1. Germline V gene data show CDR1 as LGHNA and CDR2 as YSLEER. V was clipped by 1 base and J by 0 bases; unmatched bases: 6. This CDR3 has 16 amino acids. The CDR3 loop reads CASSQAGQVSSYEQYF. DNA for the CDR3: TGCGCCAGCAGCCAAGCAGGACAGGTCAGCTCCTACGAGCAGTACTTC.

This clonotype was recorded at least ten times. The V gene is TRBV25-1, the J gene TRBJ1-1; D is unclear. Per the germline V gene, CDR1 is MGHDK and CDR2 is SYGVNS. The CDR3 has 13 amino acids. Between the trimmed V and J ends, which lost 1 base and 6 bases, there was a span of 9 bases. CDR3 protein: CASSESDRSEAFF. CDR3 nucleotides: TGTGCCAGCAGTGAATCAGACCGATCTGAAGCTTTCTTT. The full variable domain, completed using reference TRBV25-1 and TRBJ1-1, is EADIYQTPRYLVIGTGKKITLECSQTMGHDKMYWYQQDPGMELHLIHYSYGVNSTEKGDLSSESTVSRIRTEHFPLTLESARPSHTSQYLCASSESDRSEAFFGQGTRLTVV.

The chain carries TRBV7-9 and TRBJ2-7; weak D call: TRBD2 (6 bases). CDR1 is SEHNR and CDR2 is FQNEAQ in the germline V gene (reference sequence). The CDR3 is made up of 16 amino acids. V dropped 5 bases and J dropped 4 bases, with 21 bases sitting between them. The CDR3 coding sequence is TGTGCCAGCAGCAGTTCAGGGACTTGGAGCGAATACGAGCAGTACTTC. This translates into CASSSSGTWSEYEQYF.

The J gene is TRBJ2-5, the V gene TRBV19, with 11 bases fitting TRBD2. With V trimmed by 4 bases and J by 2 bases, 24 bases remained unmatched. Germline CDR1 is LNHDA and CDR2 is SQIVND (reference sequence). CDR3 length: 22 residues. CDR3 in amino acids: CASSNWLPSGLADPVRQETQYF. The CDR3 DNA reads TGTGCCAGTAGTAATTGGCTCCCCTCGGGACTAGCGGATCCTGTACGGCAAGAGACCCAGTACTTC.

V and J are TRBV15 and TRBJ2-2, with D possibly being TRBD2 (6 bases). V was clipped by 0 bases and J by 1 base, with 12 bases between them. This CDR3 comprises 17 residues. The V gene's germline CDR1 is LNHNV and CDR2 YYDKDF (reference sequence). The CDR3, as DNA: TGTGCCACCAGCAGAGATTGGAATAGCGGGAACACCGGGGAGCTGTTTTTT. This gives the protein CATSRDWNSGNTGELFF.

The chain recombines TRBV20-1 with TRBJ1-4; D is undetermined. The germline gives CDR1 DFQATT, CDR2 SNEGSKA (reference sequence). The CDR3 is made up of 13 amino acids. V was cut by 1 base and J by 7 bases, with 10 bases left in between. The CDR3 DNA sequence: TGCAGTGCTAGAGCCGGGAACAGTGAAAAACTGTTTTTT. It is translated as CSARAGNSEKLFF.

This sequence joins TRBV7-9 and TRBJ2-7; D unresolved. This CDR3 has 13 amino acids. V was trimmed by 0 bases and J by 6 bases, leaving 9 bases between them. From germline, CDR1 is SEHNR and CDR2 FQNEAQ (reference sequence). Written as DNA, the CDR3 is TGTGCCAGCAGCTTAGCGCTGATGAGCGAGCAGTACTTC. Its protein is CASSLALMSEQYF.

This clonotype was observed a handful of times. This CDR3 is CASSEGTGADNQPQHF. The CDR3 nucleotides are TGTGCCAGCAGCGAGGGGACAGGGGCCGACAATCAGCCCCAGCATTTT. The chain has TRBV9 and TRBJ1-5; 10 bases are shared with TRBD1. This CDR3 is 16 amino acids long. Per the germline V gene, CDR1 is SGDLS and CDR2 is YYNGEE. V lost 3 bases, J lost 3 bases, and 6 bases stayed unmatched. Filled out from reference TRBV9 and TRBJ1-5, the complete variable domain reads DSGVTQTPKHLITATGQRVTLRCSPRSGDLSVYWYQQSLDQGLQFLIQYYNGEERAKGNILERFSAQQFPDLHSELNLSSLELGDSALYFCASSEGTGADNQPQHFGDGTRLSIL.

This chain joins TRBV28 and TRBJ2-7; no reliable D call. Germline lookup yields CDR1 MDHEN and CDR2 SYDVKM. The CDR3 consists of 13 residues. The V gene lost 1 base and the J gene lost 4 bases, with 8 bases spanning the gap. The CDR3 DNA sequence: TGTGCCAGCAGTTTATCGATAGGATACGAGCAGTACTTC. Its protein is CASSLSIGYEQYF.

The chain recombines TRBV7-9 with TRBJ1-1; D perhaps matches TRBD1 (5 bases). CDR3 length: 11 residues. V dropped 5 bases and J dropped 10 bases, with 11 bases sitting between them. Germline CDR1 SEHNR, CDR2 FQNEAQ (reference sequence). In DNA form, the CDR3 reads TGTGCCAGCAGCCCATTTCAGGGAGCTTTCTTT. Amino acid sequence: CASSPFQGAFF.

The sample holds a few counts of this clonotype. This rearrangement joins TRBV2 to TRBJ2-2; maybe TRBD1 (6 bases). Trimming pared 7 bases from V and 0 bases from J, leaving 15 bases between. Germline lookup yields CDR1 SNHLY and CDR2 FYNNEI. The CDR3 totals 16 residues. This CDR3 reads CASTQGRASNTGELFF. The CDR3 DNA reads TGTGCCAGCACCCAGGGGCGAGCATCGAACACCGGGGAGCTGTTTTTT.